This T cell receptor beta chain was identified in a study of shared clonotypes between healthy human individuals. Assay used: immunoSEQ multiplex PCR; TCRdb lists only in-frame clones, some missing. The table lists 850,000 to 1,200,000 clones, 70% to 80% of them singletons. Sequencing was done on a sample of memory CD4+ T cells sorted from blood. Specified subset: CD45RA-negative fraction. This TCR derives from a man between 18 and 35 years old in good health.

CDR3 nucleotides: TGTGCCAGCAGCTTATCAGTGAACACTGAAGCTTTCTTT. Amino acids: CASSLSVNTEAFF. The chain employs TRBV11-3 and TRBJ1-1; D remains ambiguous. From germline, CDR1 is SGHNT and CDR2 YENEEA. The V end was cut by 2 bases, the J end by 0 bases, with 4 bases between. CDR3 size: 13 residues.